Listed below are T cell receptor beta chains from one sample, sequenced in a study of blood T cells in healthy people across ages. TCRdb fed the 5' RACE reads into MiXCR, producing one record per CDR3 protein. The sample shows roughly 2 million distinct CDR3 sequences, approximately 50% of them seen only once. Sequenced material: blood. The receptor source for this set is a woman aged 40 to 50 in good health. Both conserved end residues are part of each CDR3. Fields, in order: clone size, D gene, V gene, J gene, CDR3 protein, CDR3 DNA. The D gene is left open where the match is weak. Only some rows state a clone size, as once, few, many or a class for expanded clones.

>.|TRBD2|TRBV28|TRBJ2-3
CASSPNREVDTQYF
TGTGCCAGCAGTCCCAATCGGGAGGTGGATACGCAGTATTTT
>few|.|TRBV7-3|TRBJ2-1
CASSFSLDYRTNPNEQFF
TGTGCCAGCAGCTTCAGTTTGGACTACCGAACGAACCCCAATGAGCAGTTCTTC
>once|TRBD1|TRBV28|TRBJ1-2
CASSSDVGQENYGYTF
TGTGCCAGCAGTTCTGACGTGGGACAGGAAAACTATGGCTACACCTTC
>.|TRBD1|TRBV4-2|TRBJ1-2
CASSQAGDRIGYTF
TGTGCCAGCAGCCAAGCGGGGGACAGGATTGGCTACACCTTC
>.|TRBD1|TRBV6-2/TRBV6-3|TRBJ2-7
CASTQRQGLAYEQYF
TGTGCCAGCACCCAACGACAGGGTTTGGCCTACGAGCAGTACTTC
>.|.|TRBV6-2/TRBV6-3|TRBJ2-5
CASSPGDLYRETQYF
TGTGCCAGCAGCCCCGGGGACTTATATCGGGAGACCCAGTACTTC
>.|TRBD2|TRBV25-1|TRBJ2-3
CASSASTLAGSTDTQYF
TGTGCCAGCAGTGCCTCGACACTAGCGGGGTCCACAGATACGCAGTATTTT
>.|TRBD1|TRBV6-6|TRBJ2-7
CASSYPDRGHEQYF
TGTGCCAGCAGTTATCCCGACAGGGGCCACGAGCAGTACTTC
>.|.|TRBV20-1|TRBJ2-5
CSASSAGLQETQYF
TGCAGTGCTAGTTCTGCTGGCTTACAAGAGACCCAGTACTTC
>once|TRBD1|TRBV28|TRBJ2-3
CACSLWDRVTDTQYF
TGTGCCTGCAGTTTATGGGACAGGGTCACAGATACGCAGTATTTT
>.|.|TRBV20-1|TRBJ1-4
CSARSRVNEKLFF
TGCAGTGCTAGATCCAGGGTTAATGAAAAACTGTTTTTT
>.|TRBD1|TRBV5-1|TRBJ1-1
CASSSGQGANTEAFF
TGCGCCAGCAGCTCCGGACAGGGGGCGAACACTGAAGCTTTCTTT
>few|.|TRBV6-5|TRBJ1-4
CASSYTPGGEKLFF
TGTGCCAGCAGTTACACGCCCGGAGGGGAAAAACTGTTTTTT
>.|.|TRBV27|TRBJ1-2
CASSLSGIANYGYTF
TGTGCCAGCAGTTTATCCGGGATAGCTAACTATGGCTACACCTTC
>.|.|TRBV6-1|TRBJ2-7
CASSLEGADLMGYYEQYF
TGTGCCAGCAGCCTGGAGGGGGCAGACCTAATGGGTTACTACGAGCAGTACTTC
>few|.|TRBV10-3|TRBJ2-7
CAISEELTYEQYF
TGTGCCATCAGTGAAGAGTTGACCTACGAGCAGTACTTC
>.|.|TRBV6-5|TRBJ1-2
CASSYVQGGNYGYTF
TGTGCCAGCAGTTATGTGCAAGGGGGGAACTATGGCTACACCTTC
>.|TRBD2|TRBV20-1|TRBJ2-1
CSARPGTSGVNEQFF
TGCAGTGCTAGACCCGGGACTAGCGGGGTCAATGAGCAGTTCTTC
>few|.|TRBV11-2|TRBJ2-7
CASSSLRRMQDYEQYF
TGTGCCAGCAGCTCCCTACGGAGGATGCAGGACTACGAGCAGTACTTC
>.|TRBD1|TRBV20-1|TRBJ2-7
CSASARDRGNDEQYF
TGCAGTGCTAGTGCCCGGGACAGGGGGAATGATGAGCAGTACTTC